This T cell receptor beta chain was sequenced during a study of blood T cell repertoires in COVID-19. Turning to the study itself: Researchers got acute and convalescent COVID-19 samples from the United States, Italy and Spain. From T cells, B-cell-depleted T cells, or PBMCs came the material, which was cDNA or gDNA.

Original handling: The assay estimated nucleated cells by amplifying reference gene primers. Produced via immunoSEQ multiplex PCR; TCRdb's table is partial and in-frame only. V and J calls and clone size follow that table, whereas D and trimming were derived from the DNA. The repertoire has approximately 210,000 clones, about nine tenths of them found once; the top ten carry 9.5% to 13%. The V gene's germline CDR1 is MNHNY and CDR2 SVGAGI (reference sequence). Trimming shortened V by 4 bases and J by 1 base, and 10 bases separated the two germline ends. The CDR3 contains 15 residues. During active infection, Seattle patients enrolled and were then monitored through disease.

This chain connects TRBV6-6 to TRBJ2-2; D is ambiguous. This sequence originates from a man aged 50-59 years with COVID-19, enrolled during active disease. Sequences were obtained from peripheral blood. Written as DNA, the CDR3 is TGTGCCAGCAGTTGGGCCGACATGAACACCGGGGAGCTGTTTTTT. It specifies CASSWADMNTGELFF.